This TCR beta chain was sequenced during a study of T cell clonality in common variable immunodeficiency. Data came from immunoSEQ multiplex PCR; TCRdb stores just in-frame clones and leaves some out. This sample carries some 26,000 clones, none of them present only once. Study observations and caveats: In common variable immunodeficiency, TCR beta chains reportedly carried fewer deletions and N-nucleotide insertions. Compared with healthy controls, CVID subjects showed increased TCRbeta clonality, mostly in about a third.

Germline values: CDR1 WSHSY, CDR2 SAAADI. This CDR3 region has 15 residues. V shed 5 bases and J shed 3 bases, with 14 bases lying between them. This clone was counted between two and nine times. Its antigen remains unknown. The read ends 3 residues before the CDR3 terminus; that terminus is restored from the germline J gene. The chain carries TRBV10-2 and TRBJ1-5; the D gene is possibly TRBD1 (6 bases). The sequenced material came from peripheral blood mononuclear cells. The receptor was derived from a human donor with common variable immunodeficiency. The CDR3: CASSSLQGFNQPQHF. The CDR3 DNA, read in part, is TGCGCCAGCAGTTCCCTCCAGGGGTTCAATCAGCCC.